What follows is one T cell receptor (beta chain) and its context. Its target is not known. Germline-derived CDR1 and CDR2 are SGHDT and YYEEEE. CDR3 length: 16 amino acids. Trimming at V came to 3 bases and at J to 5 bases, leaving 8 bases not matched to a gene. Clones were read by immunoSEQ multiplex PCR, and TCRdb kept only the in-frame ones, dropping some. This repertoire shows around 2,000,000 clones, 85% to 95% found once; its top ten account for under 2%. The data are from a study of shared clonotypes between healthy human individuals. On the study more broadly: A donor's plate count was three for CD4 naive and three for CD4 memory; CD8 naive had two and CD8 memory one.

Study-wide points: Naive subsets generally exceeded memory subsets in estimated richness. Clonotype sharing among the donors was expected to vary with sequencing depth. Some clonotypes were shared by all four sorted-subset donors, while others were not shared. The non-shared ones had lower generation probabilities than the shared ones.

Naive CD8 cells lacked CD45RO and underwent positive selection for CCR7, leaving out terminally differentiated effector memory CD45RA+ cells. The rearrangement links TRBV5-6 to TRBJ2-7; 13 nucleotides line up with TRBD2. The clonotype comes from a man between 18 and 29 years old in good health. Some clones in this sample may be carry-over from other donors' samples. The sample was naive CD8+ T cells from PBMCs. CDR3 loop: CASSSRTSGSYHEQYF. The CDR3 region has the DNA TGTGCCAGCAGCTCCCGGACTAGCGGGAGCTACCACGAGCAGTACTTC. Supplemented by reference TRBV5-6 and TRBJ2-7, the full variable domain reads DAGVTQSPTHLIKTRGQQVTLRCSPKSGHDTVSWYQQALGQGPQFIFQYYEEEERQRGNFPDRFSGHQFPNYSSELNVNALLLGDSALYLCASSSRTSGSYHEQYFGPGTRLTVT.